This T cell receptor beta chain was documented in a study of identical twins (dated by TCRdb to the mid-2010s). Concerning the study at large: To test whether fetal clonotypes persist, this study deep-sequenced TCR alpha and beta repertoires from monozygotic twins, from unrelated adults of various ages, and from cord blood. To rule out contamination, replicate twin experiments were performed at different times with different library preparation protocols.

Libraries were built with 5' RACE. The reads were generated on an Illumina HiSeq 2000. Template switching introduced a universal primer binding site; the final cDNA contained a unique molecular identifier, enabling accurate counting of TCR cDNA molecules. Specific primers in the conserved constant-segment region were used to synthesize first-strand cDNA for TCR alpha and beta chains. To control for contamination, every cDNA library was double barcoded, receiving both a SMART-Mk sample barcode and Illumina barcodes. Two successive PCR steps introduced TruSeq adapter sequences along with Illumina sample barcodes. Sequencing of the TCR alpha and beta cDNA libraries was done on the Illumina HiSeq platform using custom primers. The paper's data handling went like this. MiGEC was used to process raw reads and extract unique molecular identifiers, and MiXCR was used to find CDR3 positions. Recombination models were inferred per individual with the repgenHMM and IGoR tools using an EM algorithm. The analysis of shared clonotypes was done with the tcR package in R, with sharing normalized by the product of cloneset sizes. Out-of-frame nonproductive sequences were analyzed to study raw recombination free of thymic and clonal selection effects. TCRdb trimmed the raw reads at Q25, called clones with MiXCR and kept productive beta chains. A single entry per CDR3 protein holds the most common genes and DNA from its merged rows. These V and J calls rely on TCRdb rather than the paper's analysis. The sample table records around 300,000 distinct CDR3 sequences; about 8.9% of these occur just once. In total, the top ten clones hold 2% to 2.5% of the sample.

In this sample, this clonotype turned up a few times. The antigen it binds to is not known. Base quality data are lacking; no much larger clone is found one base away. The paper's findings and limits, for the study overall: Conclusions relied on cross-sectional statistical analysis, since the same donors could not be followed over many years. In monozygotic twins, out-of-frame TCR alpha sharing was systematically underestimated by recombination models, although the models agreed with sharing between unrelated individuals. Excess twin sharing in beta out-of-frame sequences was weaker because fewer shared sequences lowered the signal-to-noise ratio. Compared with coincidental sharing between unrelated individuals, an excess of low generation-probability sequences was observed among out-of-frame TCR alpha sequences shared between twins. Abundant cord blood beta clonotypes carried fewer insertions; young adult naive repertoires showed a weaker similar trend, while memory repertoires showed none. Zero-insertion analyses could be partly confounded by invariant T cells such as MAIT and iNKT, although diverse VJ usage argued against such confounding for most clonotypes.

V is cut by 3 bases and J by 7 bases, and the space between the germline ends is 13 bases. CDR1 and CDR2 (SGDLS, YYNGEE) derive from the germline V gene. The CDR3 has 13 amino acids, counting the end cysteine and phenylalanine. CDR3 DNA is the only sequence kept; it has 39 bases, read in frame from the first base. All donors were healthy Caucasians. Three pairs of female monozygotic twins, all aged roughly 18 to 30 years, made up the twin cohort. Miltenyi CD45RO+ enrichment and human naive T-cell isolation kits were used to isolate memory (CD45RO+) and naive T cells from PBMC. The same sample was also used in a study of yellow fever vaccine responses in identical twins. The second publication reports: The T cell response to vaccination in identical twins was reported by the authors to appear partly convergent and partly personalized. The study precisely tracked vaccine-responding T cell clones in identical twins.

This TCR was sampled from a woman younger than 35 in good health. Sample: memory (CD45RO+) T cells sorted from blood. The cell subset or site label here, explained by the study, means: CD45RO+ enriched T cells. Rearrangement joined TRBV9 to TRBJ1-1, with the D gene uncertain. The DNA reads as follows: TGTGCCAGCAGCGGACGGGGAGGAGGTGAAGCTTTCTTT. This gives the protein CASSGRGGGEAFF.